A single sample is the source of the 23 T cell receptor beta chains below, sequenced in a study of T cell repertoires in cytomegalovirus infection. Antigens for these TCRs are unknown. TCRdb re-analysed the reads in MiXCR, keeping a single row per CDR3 protein. The data show 650,000 to 900,000 distinct CDR3 sequences, less than 35% seen once. The sample here was cultured CD8+ T cells from PBMCs, taken from culture after CMV antigen stimulation. The receptor set was obtained from a human donor in good health (CMV status not recorded). Some clones in this sample may be carry-over from other donors' samples.

For the CDR3, the DNA is TGCAGCGTTGAAGGGCGAGACTATGAGCAGTTCTTC. Its translation is CSVEGRDYEQFF. The chain has TRBV29-1 and TRBJ2-1; D gene ambiguous. Trimming removed 1 base at V and 8 bases at J, with 9 bases between. CDR1 and CDR2 from the germline V gene are SQVTM and ANQGSEA. The CDR3 covers 12 residues.

The chain has TRBV29-1 and TRBJ1-2, with D possibly TRBD1 on 6 matching bases. V lost 2 bases, J lost 3 bases, and 13 bases lay in between. CDR1 and CDR2 (germline): SQVTM, ANQGSEA. The CDR3 is made up of 14 amino acids. The CDR3 loop is CSVEPDSFHYGYTF. The CDR3 DNA reads as TGCAGCGTTGAACCGGACAGCTTCCACTATGGCTACACCTTC. The variable domain in full, completed from reference TRBV29-1 and TRBJ1-2, reads SAVISQKPSRDICQRGTSLTIQCQVDSQVTMMFWYRQQPGQSLTLIATANQGSEATYESGFVIDKFPISRPNLTFSTLTVSNMSPEDSSIYLCSVEPDSFHYGYTFGSGTRLTVV.

The chain recombines TRBV6-5 with TRBJ1-4, with D perhaps matching TRBD1 (5 bases). Trimming took 0 bases from V and 0 from J, leaving 17 bases between them. Germline CDR1 is MNHEY and CDR2 is SVGAGI. The CDR3 consists of 19 residues. In DNA, the CDR3 is TGTGCCAGCAGTTACTCTTGGGGGTACAGCCCTCCAACTAATGAAAAACTGTTTTTT. This translates into CASSYSWGYSPPTNEKLFF.

This chain links TRBV19 with TRBJ1-1; no firm D call. The germline gives CDR1 LNHDA, CDR2 SQIVND (reference sequence). Between the trimmed V and J ends, which lost 5 bases and 8 bases, there was a span of 12 bases. This CDR3 comprises 12 residues. The CDR3 nucleotides are TGTGCCAGTAGTCCCCGAACCACCGAAGCTTTCTTT. Translating it yields CASSPRTTEAFF.

V gene TRBV27 combines with J gene TRBJ2-3, with D unresolved. This CDR3 spans 14 amino acids. CDR1 and CDR2 (germline): MNHEY, SMNVEV (reference sequence). V was pared by 4 bases and J by 7 bases, with 15 bases between. The CDR3 DNA reads as TGTGCCAGCAGTTCTAACCGACCGATTTATACGCAGTATTTT. Protein sequence: CASSSNRPIYTQYF.

This clonotype was seen more than once but under ten times. The chain uses TRBV10-2 and TRBJ1-2; TRBD1 is a possible D gene (5 bases). The V end was cut by 3 bases, the J end by 2 bases, with 10 bases between. The germline gives CDR1 WSHSY, CDR2 SAAADI. The CDR3 runs 14 residues. This chain's CDR3 is CASSEWGGNYGYTF. CDR3 DNA: TGCGCCAGCAGTGAATGGGGGGGAAACTATGGCTACACCTTC.

A single count supports this clonotype. The chain employs TRBV9 and TRBJ2-5; the D gene is possibly TRBD1 (8 bases). CDR1 and CDR2 from the germline V gene are SGDLS and YYNGEE. V was pared by 3 bases and J by 5 bases, with 17 bases between. The CDR3 length is 15 residues. CDR3 DNA sequence: TGTGCCAGCAGCGACAGGGGGGGGATGGGGGAGACCCAGTACTTC. This sequence encodes CASSDRGGMGETQYF.

The CDR3 nucleotides read TGTGCCAGTAGTATAGGGAGGGACAGGCTCTTCTACGAGCAGTACTTC. It is translated as CASSIGRDRLFYEQYF. V gene TRBV19 combines with J gene TRBJ2-7, with 8 bases lining up with TRBD1. The CDR3 contains 16 residues. The V gene end was trimmed by 1 base and the J gene end by 3 bases; junction bases not matched to a gene: 8. Germline CDR1 reads LNHDA; CDR2 reads SQIVND (reference sequence).

This clonotype showed up many times. The chain carries TRBV7-6 and TRBJ1-6; D may be TRBD1 (6 bases). Trimming stripped 7 bases from V and 8 bases from J, with 15 bases between. The CDR3 has 14 amino acids. Per the germline V gene, CDR1 is SGHVS and CDR2 is FNYEAQ. CDR3 amino acids: CASTPLGAYSPLHF. The CDR3 DNA reads TGTGCCAGCACGCCGCTGGGGGCTTATTCACCCCTCCACTTT. Together with reference TRBV7-6 and TRBJ1-6, the CDR3 gives the full variable domain: GAGVSQSPRYKVTKRGQDVALRCDPISGHVSLYWYRQALGQGPEFLTYFNYEAQQDKSGLPNDRFSAERPEGSISTLTIQRTEQRDSAMYRCASTPLGAYSPLHFGNGTRLTVT.

Notes on this clonotype: One end of the junction is discordant with germline, which a read error may explain. The CDR3 nucleotides are TGTGCCAACAGCGCCCGACAGGGACCAGATACGCAGTATTTT. This codes for CANSARQGPDTQYF. The V and J genes are TRBV7-3 and TRBJ2-3, with TRBD1 identical over 7 bases. In germline, CDR1 is SGHTA, CDR2 FQGTGA. The CDR3 extends over 14 amino acids.

This clonotype was seen more than once but under ten times. The chain recombines TRBV12-3 or TRBV12-4 with TRBJ1-2; TRBD1 matches at 7 bases. The CDR3 has 13 residues. V was pared by 5 bases and J by 3 bases, with 3 bases of the junction left unmatched. The CDR3 DNA follows: TGTGCCAGCAGTACCCAGGGGGACTATGGCTACACCTTC. This sequence encodes CASSTQGDYGYTF.

To note about this clonotype: Possible read error: a much larger clone is one base away. The chain joins TRBV5-4 to TRBJ2-1; no firm D call. The CDR3 extends over 12 amino acids. From germline, CDR1 is SGHNT and CDR2 YYREEE (reference sequence). Trimming left V 4 bases short and J 0 bases short, with 2 bases between. CDR3 in amino acids: CASSNSYNEQFF. In nucleotides, the CDR3 is TGTGCCAGCAGCAACTCCTACAATGAGCAGTTCTTC.

The table lists this clonotype with many counts. The J gene is TRBJ2-1, the V gene TRBV6-5, with 9 positions matching TRBD2. V lost 1 base to trimming and J lost 8 bases; unmatched junction nucleotides: 15. In germline, CDR1 is MNHEY, CDR2 SVGAGI. This CDR3 spans 18 amino acids. CDR3 nucleotide sequence: TGTGCCAGCAGTTACTGGGGTGAGCGGGGGGTTGTTTTCTATGAGCAGTTCTTC. Translation gives CASSYWGERGVVFYEQFF.

As to this clonotype: A junction boundary mismatches the germline segment, possibly from a read error. This chain uses TRBV6-5 with TRBJ1-5; D remains ambiguous. The CDR3 contains 13 residues. CDR1 and CDR2 from the germline V gene are MNHEY and SVGAGI. The CDR3 loop reads CASRGVESQSQHF. As DNA, the CDR3 is TGTGCCAGCAGGGGAGTCGAAAGTCAGTCCCAGCATTTT.

The chain employs TRBV19 and TRBJ2-3; no clear D. This CDR3 spans 17 amino acids. Germline V lookup: CDR1 LNHDA, CDR2 SQIVND (reference sequence). Trimming stripped 5 bases from V and 0 bases from J, with 18 bases between. The CDR3 region has the DNA TGTGCCAGTAGTCCTTTTCGACCGATATCTAGCACAGATACGCAGTATTTT. Translating gives CASSPFRPISSTDTQYF.

This clonotype was detected ten times or more. The chain recombines TRBV7-6 with TRBJ2-1; D is unclear. The length of the CDR3 is 12 residues. Trimming removed 0 bases at V and 8 bases at J, with 5 bases between. CDR1 SGHVS and CDR2 FNYEAQ come from the germline V gene. CDR3 in DNA: TGTGCCAGCAGCTTAGCCCTCGATGAGCAGTTCTTC. Its protein product is CASSLALDEQFF.

This clonotype came up a few times. This chain joins TRBV4-1 and TRBJ2-3, with TRBD2 matching over 12 bases. CDR1 is MGHRA and CDR2 is YSYEKL in the germline V gene. This CDR3 has 17 residues. J gave up 5 bases and V 3 bases, and 9 bases lay outside the gene matches. The CDR3 reads CASSQVLAGGPVDTQYF. The CDR3 DNA reads as TGCGCCAGCAGCCAGGTTCTAGCGGGGGGGCCGGTAGATACGCAGTATTTT.

The rearrangement joins TRBV7-9 to TRBJ2-2, with TRBD1 as a possible D gene (5 bases). Germline V CDR1 and CDR2: SEHNR, FQNEAQ (reference sequence). The CDR3 covers 15 residues. V lost 5 bases and J lost 0, with 10 bases in between. In DNA form, the CDR3 reads TGTGCCAGCAGCCCGAGACAGCCGAACACCGGGGAGCTGTTTTTT. As protein: CASSPRQPNTGELFF.

The chain couples TRBV24-1 to TRBJ1-5; D call uncertain. Trimming cost V 3 bases and J 5 bases, with 13 bases left between them. The CDR3 length is 15 residues. Per the germline V gene, CDR1 is KGHDR and CDR2 is SFDVKD. DNA for the CDR3: TGTGCCACCAGTGATCATCGGACTAAGTATCAGCCCCAGCATTTT. This encodes CATSDHRTKYQPQHF.

This chain connects TRBV13 to TRBJ2-5, with D perhaps TRBD1 (7 bases). The CDR3 extends over 14 amino acids. Per the germline V gene, CDR1 is PRHDT and CDR2 is FYEKMQ (reference sequence). Trimming removed 3 bases from V and 10 bases from J, with 18 bases in between. The CDR3 is CASSFEGARDNQYF. CDR3 DNA: TGTGCCAGCAGCTTTGAGGGGGCGCGGGATAACCAGTACTTC.

The J gene is TRBJ2-5, the V gene TRBV7-9; 11 bases line up with TRBD2. Germline lookup yields CDR1 SEHNR and CDR2 FQNEAQ (reference sequence). The V and J ends lost 4 bases and 3 bases, in that order; junction bases with no gene match: 4. The CDR3 consists of 15 residues. The CDR3 DNA is TGTGCCAGCAGCTCGGGGACTAGCGGAGAAGAGACCCAGTACTTC. The encoded protein is CASSSGTSGEETQYF.

The J gene is TRBJ1-1, the V gene TRBV11-2; D remains unclear. The CDR3 sequence is 17 residues long. The germline CDR1 and CDR2 sequences are SGHAT and FQNNGV. Trimming removed 2 bases at V and 1 base at J, with 17 bases between. The CDR3 nucleotides read TGTGCCAGCAGCTTACAAGCTATCCACCTCTGGAACACTGAAGCTTTCTTT. Its translation: CASSLQAIHLWNTEAFF. The full variable domain, completed using reference TRBV11-2 and TRBJ1-1, is EAGVAQSPRYKIIEKRQSVAFWCNPISGHATLYWYQQILGQGPKLLIQFQNNGVVDDSQLPKDRFSAERLKGVDSTLKIQPAKLEDSAVYLCASSLQAIHLWNTEAFFGQGTRLTVV.

The V gene is TRBV7-9, the J gene TRBJ2-5; no clear D gene. Per the germline V gene, CDR1 is SEHNR and CDR2 is FQNEAQ (reference sequence). Trimming removed 5 bases from V and 2 bases from J, with 12 bases in between. This CDR3 is built from 14 residues. The CDR3 region is CASSRATEQETQYF. CDR3 DNA sequence: TGTGCCAGCAGCCGAGCCACGGAACAAGAGACCCAGTACTTC.